These 9 T cell receptor beta chains originate from one sample sequenced in a study of PD-L1 blockade in urothelial cancer. Time point meaning: peripheral blood 6 weeks after treatment start. Clones were read by immunoSEQ multiplex PCR, and TCRdb kept only the in-frame ones, dropping some. This table holds 40,000 or so clones, approximately 86% found once. This material consisted of PBMCs, taken around atezolizumab (anti-PD-L1) treatment. All receptors come from a man in his sixties with urothelial cancer.

This sequence joins TRBV6-1 and TRBJ2-1; TRBD2 matches 7 bases. The CDR3 runs 15 residues. The ends lost 9 bases at V and 0 bases at J; junction bases unmatched: 8. Germline V gives CDR1 MNHNS, CDR2 SASEGT. CDR3 DNA sequence: TGTGCCAGTGCGGCGGGGGAAAGCTCCTACAATGAGCAGTTCTTC. Translation gives CASAAGESSYNEQFF.

This clone was seen just once. The chain joins TRBV10-3 to TRBJ1-2; tentative D call: TRBD1 (5 bases). V was cut by 2 bases and J by 4 bases, with 8 bases left in between. The CDR3 extends over 13 amino acids. Looked up from germline, CDR1 is ENHRY and CDR2 is SYGVKD. CDR3 amino acids: CAISEQGSYGYTF. In DNA form, the CDR3 reads TGTGCCATCAGTGAGCAGGGTAGCTATGGCTACACCTTC.

V usage is TRBV5-5 and J usage is TRBJ2-7, with TRBD1 matching 8 bases. Germline trimming cut 5 bases from V and 0 bases from J; bases unmatched to any gene: 4. The CDR3 consists of 14 residues. The germline V gene has CDR1 SGHKS and CDR2 YYEKEE (reference sequence). The CDR3 coding sequence is TGTGCCAGCAGGGGGACAGGTAGCTCCTACGAGCAGTACTTC. It encodes CASRGTGSSYEQYF.

The chain combines TRBV14 with TRBJ1-1; a weak D match, TRBD1 (5 bases). The V end was cut by 2 bases, the J end by 11 bases, with 9 bases between. CDR3 length: 11 residues. The V gene's germline CDR1 is SGHDN and CDR2 FVKESK. CDR3 residues: CASSQTDTAFF. DNA of the CDR3: TGTGCCAGCAGCCAAACGGACACGGCTTTCTTT.

The chain links TRBV19 to TRBJ2-7; 10 nucleotides align to TRBD2. The germline V gene has CDR1 LNHDA and CDR2 SQIVND (reference sequence). The CDR3 extends over 16 amino acids. The junction had 9 bases not matched to a gene; V was cut back by 3 bases and J by 4 bases. CDR3: CASSIGLAGGWYEQYF. CDR3 nucleotide sequence: TGTGCCAGTAGTATTGGGTTAGCGGGAGGTTGGTACGAGCAGTACTTC.

This chain joins TRBV5-6 and TRBJ2-3; D uncertain. This CDR3 spans 14 amino acids. The germline V gene encodes CDR1 SGHDT and CDR2 YYEEEE. V was cut by 2 bases and J by 1 base, with 8 bases left in between. As DNA, the CDR3 is TGTGCCAGCAGCTTCTCCCCAGGCACAGATACGCAGTATTTT. Protein: CASSFSPGTDTQYF.

The chain combines TRBV5-1 with TRBJ2-5; no firm D call. CDR3 size: 15 residues. Trimming left V 0 bases short and J 1 base short, with 10 bases between. Germline CDR1 reads SGHRS; CDR2 reads YFSETQ. CDR3 DNA: TGCGCCAGCAGCTTGGAGTTTGGCAGCCAAGAGACCCAGTACTTC. Its protein product is CASSLEFGSQETQYF.

The chain is built from TRBV2 and TRBJ1-1; D uncertain. CDR3 size: 14 residues. Trimming left V 3 bases short and J 4 bases short, with 12 bases between. Germline V gives CDR1 SNHLY, CDR2 FYNNEI. DNA of the CDR3: TGTGCCAGCAGTGAGGCCCCCCGGGGCACTGAAGCTTTCTTT. This gives the protein CASSEAPRGTEAFF.

The V and J genes are TRBV19 and TRBJ2-1; TRBD2 matches at 8 bases. Per the germline V gene, CDR1 is LNHDA and CDR2 is SQIVND (reference sequence). Germline trimming cut 5 bases from V and 5 bases from J; bases unmatched to any gene: 5. The CDR3 runs 14 residues. The CDR3 here is CASSVPSGHNEQFF. DNA of the CDR3: TGTGCCAGTAGTGTCCCTAGCGGGCACAATGAGCAGTTCTTC.